The 7 T cell receptor beta chains listed next were all sequenced from one sample in a study of blood T cell repertoires in COVID-19. Sequenced by immunoSEQ multiplex PCR; TCRdb stores in-frame clones only, minus some. The sample contains about 280,000 clones, 85% of which appear only once. Sequencing used PBMCs or T cells enriched from blood (not recorded which). These receptor sequences come from a woman in her 50s who had recovered from COVID-19.

This clone was detected once. This rearrangement joins TRBV27 to TRBJ2-3; D perhaps matches TRBD2 (6 bases). Trimming removed 5 bases from V and 6 bases from J, with 21 bases in between. The CDR3 is 16 amino acids. From germline, CDR1 is MNHEY and CDR2 SMNVEV (reference sequence). The CDR3 loop is CASSPGDSLAGDTQYF. The CDR3 DNA sequence: TGTGCCAGCAGTCCGGGGGACTCGCTGGCTGGGGATACGCAGTATTTT.

The gene calls are TRBV14 and TRBJ2-7; the match to TRBD1 covers 8 bases. The CDR3 contains 16 residues. Germline CDR1 SGHDN, CDR2 FVKESK. With 3 bases clipped from V and 0 bases from J, the junction kept 7 bases outside the gene matches. Written as DNA, the CDR3 is TGTGCCAGCAGCCACCAGGGGGCCCTGAGCTCCTACGAGCAGTACTTC. Residues: CASSHQGALSSYEQYF.

This chain uses TRBV19 with TRBJ2-7; possibly TRBD2 for D (7 bases). The CDR3 is 14 amino acids. CDR1 is LNHDA and CDR2 is SQIVND in the germline V gene (reference sequence). Trimming removed 5 bases at V and 3 bases at J, with 14 bases between. The CDR3 here is CASSYPGGHYEQYF. In nucleotides, the CDR3 is TGTGCCAGTAGTTACCCGGGGGGCCACTACGAGCAGTACTTC. The variable domain in full, completed from reference TRBV19 and TRBJ2-7, reads DGGITQSPKYLFRKEGQNVTLSCEQNLNHDAMYWYRQDPGQGLRLIYYSQIVNDFQKGDIAEGYSVSREKKESFPLTVTSAQKNPTAFYLCASSYPGGHYEQYFGPGTRLTVT.

This chain links TRBV12-3 or TRBV12-4 with TRBJ1-1; D remains ambiguous. V was clipped by 6 bases and J by 3 bases, with 11 bases between them. The CDR3 totals 13 residues. CDR3 loop: CASRNREDTEAFF. Here the CDR3 DNA reads TGTGCCAGCAGGAACCGCGAGGACACTGAAGCTTTCTTT.

This clone was observed a single time. The chain carries TRBV28 and TRBJ1-5; no firm D call. This CDR3 contains 15 residues. Germline-derived CDR1 and CDR2 are MDHEN and SYDVKM. The V and J ends lost 3 bases and 2 bases respectively, with 11 bases between them. CDR3 bases: TGTGCCAGCAGTTTGTATCCCCTCGGCAATCAGCCCCAGCATTTT. Protein: CASSLYPLGNQPQHF.

The J gene is TRBJ2-5, the V gene TRBV12-5; the match to TRBD2 covers 16 bases. The CDR3 is 18 amino acids. Looked up from germline, CDR1 is LGHNT and CDR2 is FRNRAP. Unmatched junction bases numbered 9, after V lost 6 bases and J lost 2 bases. As DNA, the CDR3 is TGTGCTAGTGGACCCGGGACTAGCGGGAGGGCCGAACAAGAGACCCAGTACTTC. This sequence encodes CASGPGTSGRAEQETQYF. Full variable domain (remainder filled in from reference TRBV12-5 and TRBJ2-5): DARVTQTPRHKVTEMGQEVTMRCQPILGHNTVFWYRQTMMQGLELLAYFRNRAPLDDSGMPKDRFSAEMPDATLATLKIQPSEPRDSAVYFCASGPGTSGRAEQETQYFGPGTRLLVL.

The chain recombines TRBV30 with TRBJ2-7; D may be TRBD2 (5 bases). The CDR3 length is 15 residues. V gave up 2 bases and J gave up 2 bases, with 16 bases separating them. CDR1 is GTSNPN, CDR2 SVGIG, per germline (reference sequence). The CDR3 coding sequence is TGTGCCTGGAGTAGGGAGAAAACCCGGGCCTACGAGCAGTACTTC. Protein sequence: CAWSREKTRAYEQYF.